The present TCR beta chain was sequenced within a study of T cells after yellow fever vaccination. The CDR3 length is 13 residues. Trimming took 4 bases from V and 2 from J, leaving 8 bases between them. Per germline, CDR1 MNHEY and CDR2 SVGAGI. This clonotype was counted at least ten times. TCRdb reprocessed the 5' RACE reads with MiXCR, giving one entry per CDR3 protein. The sample records 68,000 or so distinct CDR3 sequences, about 7% being singletons. This sequence originates from a young man who received the YFV17D yellow fever vaccine. The chain employs TRBV6-5 and TRBJ2-5; no definite D call. The sequencing used CD8+ T cells sorted from PBMCs, collected 15 days after the yellow fever booster vaccination. The CDR3 loop reads CASSLILQETQYF. CDR3 nucleotides: TGTGCCAGCAGTTTAATCCTTCAAGAGACCCAGTACTTC.